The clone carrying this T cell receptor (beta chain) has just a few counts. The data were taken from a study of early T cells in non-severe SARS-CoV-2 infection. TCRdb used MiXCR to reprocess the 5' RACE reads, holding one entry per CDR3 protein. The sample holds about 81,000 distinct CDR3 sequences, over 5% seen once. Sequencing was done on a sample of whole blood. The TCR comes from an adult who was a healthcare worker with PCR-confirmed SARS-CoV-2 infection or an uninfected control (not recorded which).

DNA for the CDR3: TGTGCCAGCAGCCAAGCCCGAGGATACGAGCAGTACTTC. This sequence encodes CASSQARGYEQYF. The chain links TRBV3-1 to TRBJ2-7; D remains ambiguous. Between the trimmed V and J ends, which lost 1 base and 4 bases, there was a span of 8 bases. Germline-derived CDR1 and CDR2 are LGHDT and YNNKEL (reference sequence). The CDR3 loop spans 13 amino acids.